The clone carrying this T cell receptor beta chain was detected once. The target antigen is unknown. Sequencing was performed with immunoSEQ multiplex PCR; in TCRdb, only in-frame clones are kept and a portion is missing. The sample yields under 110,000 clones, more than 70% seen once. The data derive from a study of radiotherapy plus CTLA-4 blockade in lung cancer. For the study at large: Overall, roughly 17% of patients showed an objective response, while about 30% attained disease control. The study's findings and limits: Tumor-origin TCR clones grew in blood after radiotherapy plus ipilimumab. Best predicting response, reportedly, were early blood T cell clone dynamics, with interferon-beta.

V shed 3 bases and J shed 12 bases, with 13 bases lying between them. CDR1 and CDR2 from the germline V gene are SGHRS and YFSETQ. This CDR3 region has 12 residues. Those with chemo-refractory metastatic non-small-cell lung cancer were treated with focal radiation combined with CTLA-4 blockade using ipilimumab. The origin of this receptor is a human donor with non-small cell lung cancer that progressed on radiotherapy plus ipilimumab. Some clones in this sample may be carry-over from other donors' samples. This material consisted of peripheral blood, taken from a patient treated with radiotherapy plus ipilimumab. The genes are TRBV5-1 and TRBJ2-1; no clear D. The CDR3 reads CASSSTGELQFF. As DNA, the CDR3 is TGCGCCAGCAGCTCCACCGGCGAGTTGCAGTTCTTC.